The present T cell receptor (beta chain) was sequenced within a study of control samples from healthy donors and cancer patients. The CDR3 covers 16 residues. V lost 4 bases and J 0 bases, leaving 13 bases between the germline ends. Germline V CDR1 and CDR2: MDHEN, SYDVKM. Assay: immunoSEQ multiplex PCR; the TCRdb copy retains only in-frame clones and omits some. In the table there are 130,000 or so clones, more than 80% of which are singletons. Sequenced sample: blood. The TCR was taken from a man aged 18 to 30 in good health. The chain uses TRBV28 and TRBJ1-5; D remains ambiguous. CDR3 nucleotides: TGTGCCAGCAGTTCATTGACGGTCGTTAGCAATCAGCCCCAGCATTTT. This translates into CASSSLTVVSNQPQHF.